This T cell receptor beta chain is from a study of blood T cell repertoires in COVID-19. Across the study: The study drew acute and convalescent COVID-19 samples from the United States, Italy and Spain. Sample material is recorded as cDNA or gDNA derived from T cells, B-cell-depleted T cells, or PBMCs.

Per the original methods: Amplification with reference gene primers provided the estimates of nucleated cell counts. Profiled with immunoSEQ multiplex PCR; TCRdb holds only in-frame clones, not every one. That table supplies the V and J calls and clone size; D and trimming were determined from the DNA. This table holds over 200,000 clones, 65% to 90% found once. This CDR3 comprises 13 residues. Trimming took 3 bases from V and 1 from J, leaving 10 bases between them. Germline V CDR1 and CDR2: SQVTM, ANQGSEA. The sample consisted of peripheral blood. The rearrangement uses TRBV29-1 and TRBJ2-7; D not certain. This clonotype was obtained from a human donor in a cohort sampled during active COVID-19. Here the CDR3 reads CSVEYTDSYEQYF. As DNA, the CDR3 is TGCAGCGTTGAGTACACAGATTCCTACGAGCAGTACTTC.